The present TCR beta chain was sequenced within a study of patients and donors after allogeneic stem cell transplantation. This clonotype was counted a few times. V lost 6 bases and J lost 5, with 16 bases in between. This CDR3 region has 14 residues. Looked up from germline, CDR1 is MNHNS and CDR2 is SASEGT. One entry per CDR3 protein results from TCRdb running MiXCR on the RT-PCR reads. The profile shows 200,000 to 250,000 distinct CDR3 sequences, around 14% of them singletons. Sequenced input: blood, either unsorted or a sorted T cell fraction (not recorded which). This rearrangement joins TRBV6-1 to TRBJ1-1; D might be TRBD1 (5 bases). The receptor was isolated from a human donor who was either an allogeneic HSCT recipient or a stem cell or donor lymphocyte infusion donor (not recorded which). It is not recorded whose cells these are; they may come from a transplant donor. The CDR3 spells CASSPGLGRTEAFF. For the CDR3, the DNA is TGTGCCAGCAGCCCGGGGCTGGGGCGAACTGAAGCTTTCTTT.